A selection of T cell receptor beta chains follows, all from one sample in a study of a mutant IDH1 vaccine in newly diagnosed glioma. Here immunoSEQ multiplex PCR was the method, and the copy in TCRdb shows in-frame clones only, minus some. The sample includes 56,000 or so clones, roughly 76% of them seen just once. No antigen is known for these receptors. The sample was PBMCs, taken from a glioma patient whose treatment included an IDH1 peptide vaccine. Every receptor here comes from a middle-aged man with glioma. Both conserved end residues are part of each CDR3. D genes are given only for firm matches. A clone size is listed for some rows: how often the clone was seen (once, few, many), or a class if it is expanded.

j_gene: TRBJ1-1
v_gene: TRBV6-5
abundance: NA
d_gene: NA
CDR3nt: TGTGCCAGCAGGATGGGACGGTTCGTCGGGACTGAAGCTTTCTTT
CDR3aa: CASRMGRFVGTEAFF

j_gene: TRBJ1-1
v_gene: TRBV7-8
abundance: NA
d_gene: NA
CDR3nt: TGTGCCAGCAGTCCCTCGGGGGGGAGCACTGAAGCTTTCTTT
CDR3aa: CASSPSGGSTEAFF

j_gene: TRBJ1-2
v_gene: TRBV5-6
abundance: NA
d_gene: NA
CDR3nt: TGTGCCAGCAGCCCTGGGTGGGGATCTAACTATGGCTACACCTTC
CDR3aa: CASSPGWGSNYGYTF

j_gene: TRBJ2-7
v_gene: TRBV7-6
abundance: NA
d_gene: TRBD2
CDR3nt: TGTGCCAGCAGCTTATTGGGCGGGGGGACTACCTACGAGCAGTACTTC
CDR3aa: CASSLLGGGTTYEQYF

j_gene: TRBJ1-2
v_gene: TRBV6-1
abundance: NA
d_gene: TRBD1
CDR3nt: TGTGCCAGCAGTGAAAAGGGGACAGTTAACTATGGCTACACCTTC
CDR3aa: CASSEKGTVNYGYTF

j_gene: TRBJ2-1
v_gene: TRBV27
abundance: NA
d_gene: NA
CDR3nt: TGTGCCAGCAAGTGGCTGGATCGGAATGAGCAGTTCTTC
CDR3aa: CASKWLDRNEQFF

j_gene: TRBJ1-5
v_gene: TRBV18
abundance: NA
d_gene: NA
CDR3nt: TGTGCCAGCTCACCGGCGGTAAATCAGCCCCAGCATTTT
CDR3aa: CASSPAVNQPQHF

j_gene: TRBJ1-3
v_gene: TRBV5-5
abundance: NA
d_gene: NA
CDR3nt: TGTGCCAGCAGCAGTTACGACAGGACTACTGGAAACACCATATATTTT
CDR3aa: CASSSYDRTTGNTIYF

j_gene: TRBJ2-5
v_gene: TRBV2
abundance: few
d_gene: NA
CDR3nt: TGTGCCAGCAGTTACCTCCGGGAGACCCAGTACTTC
CDR3aa: CASSYLRETQYF

j_gene: TRBJ2-3
v_gene: TRBV7-2
abundance: NA
d_gene: NA
CDR3nt: TGTGCCAGCAGCCCAAGCTCCCCTAATACGCAGTATTTT
CDR3aa: CASSPSSPNTQYF